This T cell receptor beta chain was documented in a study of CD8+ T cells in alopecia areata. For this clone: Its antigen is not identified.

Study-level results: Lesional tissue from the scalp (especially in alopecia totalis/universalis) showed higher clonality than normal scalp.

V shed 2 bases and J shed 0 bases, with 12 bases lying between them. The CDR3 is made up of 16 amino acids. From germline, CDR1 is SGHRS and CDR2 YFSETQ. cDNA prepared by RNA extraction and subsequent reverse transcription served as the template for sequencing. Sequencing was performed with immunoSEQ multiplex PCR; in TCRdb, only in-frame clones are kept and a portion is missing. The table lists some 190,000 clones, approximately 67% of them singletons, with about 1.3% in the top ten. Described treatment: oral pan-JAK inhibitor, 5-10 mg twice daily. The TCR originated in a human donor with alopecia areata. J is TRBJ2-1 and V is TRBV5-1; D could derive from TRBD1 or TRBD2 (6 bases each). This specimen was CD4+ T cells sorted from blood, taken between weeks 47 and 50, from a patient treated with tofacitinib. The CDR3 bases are TGCGCCAGCAGCTTTAGAGGGGGGCCCTCCTACAATGAGCAGTTCTTC. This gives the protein CASSFRGGPSYNEQFF.